The rows below give T cell receptor beta chains drawn from one sample of a study of OX40 agonist ivuxolimab in advanced cancers. Sequencing used immunoSEQ multiplex PCR; TCRdb keeps in-frame clones, though not all of them. The table lists around 80,000 clones, 82% of them singletons. The material was CD4+ or CD8+ T cells sorted from blood, obtained in a trial of the OX40 agonist ivuxolimab. These receptors were taken from an adult with an advanced solid tumor such as melanoma, head and neck, liver or kidney cancer. The CDR3 runs from the conserved cysteine through the conserved F or W. The D gene is left open where the match is weak. Where a row states a size, it is once, few, many or the class of an expanded clone; other rows omit it.

TRBJ1-1,-,many,TRBV7-9,TGTGCCAGCAGCCCCGTAACCGGGACGTTCACTGAAGCTTTCTTT,CASSPVTGTFTEAFF
TRBJ1-2,-,once,TRBV27,TGTGCCAGCAGTTTCCGCCCTGGCGGCTATGGCTACACCTTC,CASSFRPGGYGYTF
TRBJ1-3,-,-,TRBV18,TGTGCCAGCTCACCGAGACAGGATCTCTCTGGAAACACCATATATTTT,CASSPRQDLSGNTIYF
TRBJ1-5,-,-,TRBV5-6,TGTGCCAGCAGCACGACAGTTCGGCCCCAGCATTTT,CASSTTVRPQHF
TRBJ2-7,-,-,TRBV4-1,TGCGCCAGCAGCTCAACCCCCGGAGTAGGCTACGGTCAGTACTTC,CASSSTPGVGYGQYF
TRBJ1-4,-,-,TRBV2,TGTGCCAGCAGTGAGCCCCCACAGGGTGAAAAACTGTTTTTT,CASSEPPQGEKLFF
TRBJ2-3,-,-,TRBV9,TGTGCCAGCAGCGTAGAATCAGATACGCAGTATTTT,CASSVESDTQYF
TRBJ1-2,-,-,TRBV4-1,TGCGCCAGCAGCCAAGATCACGGGGTAGGCTATGGCTACACCTTC,CASSQDHGVGYGYTF
TRBJ2-5,TRBD2,-,TRBV10-3,TGTGCCAGCAGGACTAGCGGCGAGACCCAGTACTTC,CASRTSGETQYF
TRBJ2-5,-,-,TRBV5-6,TGTGCCAGCAGACTCGGATGGGCCGGGGAGACCCAGTACTTC,CASRLGWAGETQYF
TRBJ1-4,-,-,TRBV6-5,TGTGCCAGCAGACCACACGGGGGCCATGAAAAACTGTTTTTT,CASRPHGGHEKLFF
TRBJ2-7,TRBD2,once,TRBV6-5,TGTGCCAGCAGTCGCGGGACTAGCGGGAGATACGAGCAGTACTTC,CASSRGTSGRYEQYF
TRBJ2-1,TRBD2,-,TRBV6-5,TGTGCCAGCAGTTACTCGCTCGGGGGGTACAATGAGCAGTTCTTC,CASSYSLGGYNEQFF
TRBJ2-7,TRBD1,-,TRBV2,TGTACCAGCAGGGGGACAGGGATCTACGAGCAGTACTTC,CTSRGTGIYEQYF
TRBJ1-1,-,-,TRBV7-9,TGTGCCAGCAGCTTACTAGGGGCGGACACTGAAGCTTTCTTT,CASSLLGADTEAFF
TRBJ2-1,-,few,TRBV12-5,TGTGCTAGTGGTTTGGGGCTAGCGCTTAACAATGAGCAGTTCTTC,CASGLGLALNNEQFF
TRBJ1-2,TRBD1,-,TRBV27,TGTGCCAGCAGTTTAAATGCAGGGGGGAACTATGGCTACACCTTC,CASSLNAGGNYGYTF
TRBJ2-5,-,-,TRBV9,TGTGCCAGCAGCGTAGCTGCACAAGAGACCCAGTACTTC,CASSVAAQETQYF
TRBJ2-5,TRBD1,once,TRBV28,TGTGCCAGCAGTTCAGACGACAGGGCAGAGACCCAGTACTTC,CASSSDDRAETQYF
TRBJ2-2,-,-,TRBV5-1,TGCGCCAGCAGCTTGAGGACAATTGGTGACACCGGGGAGCTGTTTTTT,CASSLRTIGDTGELFF
TRBJ2-4,TRBD1,-,TRBV5-1,TGCGCCAGCAGCTTGGGGGGGACAGGAACTCAAAACATTCAGTACTTC,CASSLGGTGTQNIQYF
TRBJ2-4,-,-,TRBV6-6,TGTGCCAGTAATGGGTACGCTCAAAACATTCAGTACTTC,CASNGYAQNIQYF
TRBJ1-5,-,-,TRBV7-2,TGTGCCAGCAGCTTAGTTGGGGGGGCGAGTCAGCCCCAGCATTTT,CASSLVGGASQPQHF
TRBJ2-1,-,-,TRBV25-1,TGTGCCAGCAGTGAGACAAGAAGCTCCTACAATGAGCAGTTCTTC,CASSETRSSYNEQFF
TRBJ2-7,TRBD1,-,TRBV28,TGTGCCAGCAGACCGGGACAGGGTTACGAGCAGTACTTC,CASRPGQGYEQYF
TRBJ2-3,-,-,TRBV18,TGTGCCAGCTCAATCTTAGCATCGCAGGCGGCGGATACGCAGTATTTT,CASSILASQAADTQYF
TRBJ2-1,TRBD1,-,TRBV6-1,TGTGCCAGCACCGACAGGGTTTATGAGCAGTTCTTC,CASTDRVYEQFF
TRBJ2-7,-,once,TRBV28,TGTGCCAGCAGCATTCCTTACCCCGGGACTTACTACGAGCAGTACTTC,CASSIPYPGTYYEQYF
TRBJ2-7,-,-,TRBV12-2,TGTGCAAGTCGCTTCCCTCGGGCCTCCTCCTACGAGCAGTACTTC,CASRFPRASSYEQYF
TRBJ2-2,-,many,TRBV29-1,TGCAGCGTTGAAGGTAACACCGGGGAGCTGTTTTTT,CSVEGNTGELFF
TRBJ1-5,TRBD1,-,TRBV28,TGTGCCAGCACTATAGGGGGCAGGGTTCATCAGCCCCAGCATTTT,CASTIGGRVHQPQHF
TRBJ2-5,TRBD1,-,TRBV18,TGTGCCAGCTCACCACCCGGACAGGGGGCTTTGGACTCTTCGTACTTC,CASSPPGQGALDSSYF
TRBJ2-3,TRBD2,-,TRBV7-2,TGTGCCAGCAGCCGGACTAGCGGGGGAACAGATACGCAGTATTTT,CASSRTSGGTDTQYF
TRBJ1-4,-,-,TRBV4-1,TGCGCCAGCAGCCAGGGGGCCCGAGGACACGGGCTGTTTTTT,CASSQGARGHGLFF
TRBJ2-7,TRBD2,-,TRBV6-6,TGTGCCAGCAAGGAAGCTAGCGGGAATGACTACGAGCAGTACTTC,CASKEASGNDYEQYF
TRBJ2-3,-,-,TRBV5-1,TGCGCCAGCAGCCGGGAGAACCCCCCAGATACGCAGTATTTT,CASSRENPPDTQYF
TRBJ2-5,TRBD2,-,TRBV4-2,TGTGCCAGCAGCCAAGAGTTGACCAGCGGGGGGCCCCCTTTCCAAGAGACCCAGTACTTC,CASSQELTSGGPPFQETQYF
TRBJ1-2,-,-,TRBV28,TGTGCCAGCAGTTCCCCGGGGGGCTACACCTTC,CASSSPGGYTF
TRBJ2-2,-,-,TRBV7-9,TGTGCCAGCAGCTTCGGGAGCAGAGTTACCGGGGAGCTGTTTTTT,CASSFGSRVTGELFF
TRBJ2-3,TRBD2,once,TRBV5-6,TGTGCCAGCAGCCTTCGGTCCAGCGGGAGGGGGACAGATACGCAGTATTTT,CASSLRSSGRGTDTQYF
TRBJ2-6,-,once,TRBV2,TGTGCCAGCAGCCACCAAACCTGGGGGTCTGGGGCCAACGTCCTGACTTTC,CASSHQTWGSGANVLTF
TRBJ1-2,-,-,TRBV28,TGTGCCAGCAGTTTATCCCTCTATGGCTACACCTTC,CASSLSLYGYTF
TRBJ2-3,-,-,TRBV20-1,TGCAGTGCTAGGATGGACGATACGCAGTATTTT,CSARMDDTQYF
TRBJ2-1,-,-,TRBV15,TGTGCCACCAGCAGAGATGGGGATGAGCAGTTCTTC,CATSRDGDEQFF
TRBJ2-1,-,-,TRBV6-1,TGTGCCAGCAGTGAATCGGGGACACACAATGAGCAGTTCTTC,CASSESGTHNEQFF
TRBJ1-2,TRBD1,-,TRBV7-2,TGTGCCAGCAGCTTGGGGCCTTCCTACAGGGGTAGTGGCTACACCTTC,CASSLGPSYRGSGYTF
TRBJ1-2,-,few,TRBV6-6,TGTGCCAGCAGAGTCGACAGCCCCTATGGCTACACCTTC,CASRVDSPYGYTF
TRBJ2-6,-,few,TRBV7-2,TGTGCCAGCAGCTTAGGGCTCTCTGGGGCCAACGTCCTGACTTTC,CASSLGLSGANVLTF
TRBJ1-2,TRBD1,-,TRBV27,TGTGCCAGCAGTTCCAATTCCCGAGTCCAGGGGGCAAGCTACACCTTC,CASSSNSRVQGASYTF
TRBJ2-6,TRBD1,-,TRBV28,TGTGCCAGCAGTCGAGGACAGGGGTACCGCTCTGGGGCCAACGTCCTGACTTTC,CASSRGQGYRSGANVLTF
TRBJ2-5,-,-,TRBV7-2,TGTGCCAGCAGCTTAGATCGCGAGACCCAGTACTTC,CASSLDRETQYF
TRBJ2-7,-,-,TRBV9,TGTGCCAGCAGCGTAACCAGCGGCTCCTACGAGCAGTACTTC,CASSVTSGSYEQYF
TRBJ2-3,TRBD2,once,TRBV6-1,TGTGCCAGCAGTGGCGGAGGACTAGCGGTCACCTTCACAGATACGCAGTATTTT,CASSGGGLAVTFTDTQYF